The present T cell receptor (beta chain) was sequenced within a study of blood T cell repertoires in COVID-19. Study background: Samples came from the United States, Italy and Spain, spanning acute and convalescent COVID-19. T cells, B-cell-depleted T cells, or PBMCs supplied cDNA or gDNA.

Authors' methods: Estimation of nucleated cell counts relied on the amplification of reference gene primers. Generated by immunoSEQ multiplex PCR, the TCRdb table keeps only in-frame clones and is missing some. V and J calls and clone size come straight from that table; D and trimming were deduced from the DNA. The sample yields about 68,000 clones, nearly 90% seen once. In this sample, this clone turned up once. V was pared by 5 bases and J by 14 bases, with 6 bases of the junction left unmatched. This CDR3 region has 12 residues. Looked up from germline, CDR1 is SEHNR and CDR2 is FQNEAQ (reference sequence). It was during active infection that Seattle patients were enrolled and then longitudinally followed.

This receptor was taken from a woman in her forties or fifties with COVID-19, enrolled during active disease. Sequenced sample: peripheral blood. The V and J genes are TRBV7-9 and TRBJ2-1; 10 nucleotides align to TRBD2. In nucleotides, the CDR3 is TGTGCCAGCAGCGCTAGCGGGAGAGAAAAGTTCTTC. It specifies CASSASGREKFF.